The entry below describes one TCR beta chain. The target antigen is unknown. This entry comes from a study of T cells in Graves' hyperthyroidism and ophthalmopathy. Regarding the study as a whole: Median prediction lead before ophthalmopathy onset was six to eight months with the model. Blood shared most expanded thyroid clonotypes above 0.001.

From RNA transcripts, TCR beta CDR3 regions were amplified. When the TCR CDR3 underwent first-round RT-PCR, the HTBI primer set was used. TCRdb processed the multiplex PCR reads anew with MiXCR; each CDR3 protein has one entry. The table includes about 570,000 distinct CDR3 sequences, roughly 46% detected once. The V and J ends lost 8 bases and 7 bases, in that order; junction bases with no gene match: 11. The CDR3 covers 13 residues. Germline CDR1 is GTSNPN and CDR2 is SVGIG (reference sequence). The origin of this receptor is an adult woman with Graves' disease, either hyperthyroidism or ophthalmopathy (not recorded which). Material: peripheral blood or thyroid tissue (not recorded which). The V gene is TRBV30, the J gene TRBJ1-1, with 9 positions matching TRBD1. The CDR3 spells CAGQQGAGDEAFF. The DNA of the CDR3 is TGTGCCGGTCAACAGGGGGCCGGAGATGAAGCTTTCTTT.